This T cell receptor beta chain was observed in a study of regulatory T cells in long-lasting Graves disease. Arm-PCR of CDR3 regions and iRepertoire HTBI primers were the basis on which TCR beta libraries were built. TCRdb fed the multiplex PCR reads into MiXCR, producing one record per CDR3 protein. The sample contains 620,000 or so distinct CDR3 sequences, approximately 15% of which appear only once. A few counts support this clonotype. The time point here: newly diagnosed GD, antithyroid drugs for less than 3 months. Generation of the TCR library employed RNA extracted from PBMCs. Germline V CDR1 and CDR2: SGDLS, YYNGEE. This CDR3 has 13 residues. Trimming shortened V by 1 base and J by 0 bases, and 5 bases separated the two germline ends. This sample was shared with a second study, whose subject was T cells in Graves' hyperthyroidism and ophthalmopathy. That paper notes: The hyperthyroidism patients had all been newly diagnosed, and their disease duration was under 2 months. Their ages ranged from 18 to 65 years. Most expanded thyroid clonotypes above 0.001 recurred in blood.

This chain uses TRBV9 with TRBJ2-7; D gene unclear. The sample consisted of peripheral blood mononuclear cells (PBMCs), taken at new diagnosis, from a patient treated with antithyroid drugs. This TCR derives from a woman aged 30 to 39 with Graves disease. The CDR3 DNA sequence: TGTGCCAGCAGCGTAAGGGCCTCCTACGAGCAGTACTTC. Its protein product is CASSVRASYEQYF.